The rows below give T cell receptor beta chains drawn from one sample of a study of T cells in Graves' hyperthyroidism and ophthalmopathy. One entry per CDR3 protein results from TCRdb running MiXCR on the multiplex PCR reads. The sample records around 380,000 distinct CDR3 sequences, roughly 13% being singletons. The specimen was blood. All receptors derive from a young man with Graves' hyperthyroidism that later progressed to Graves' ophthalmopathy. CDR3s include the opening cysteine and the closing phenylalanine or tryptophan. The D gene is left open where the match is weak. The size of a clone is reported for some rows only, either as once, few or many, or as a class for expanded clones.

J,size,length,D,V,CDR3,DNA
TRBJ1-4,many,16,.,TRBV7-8,CASSSGVGRSNEKLFF,TGTGCCAGCAGCTCCGGGGTGGGTCGGTCTAATGAAAAACTGTTTTTT
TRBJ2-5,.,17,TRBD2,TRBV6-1,CASSEALSGGPWETQYF,TGTGCCAGCAGTGAAGCACTTAGCGGGGGGCCTTGGGAGACCCAGTACTTC
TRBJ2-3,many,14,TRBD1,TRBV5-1,CASSIQGTTDTQYF,TGCGCCAGCAGCATACAGGGGACCACAGATACGCAGTATTTT
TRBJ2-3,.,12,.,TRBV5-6,CASSPNWDTQYF,TGTGCCAGCAGCCCAAATTGGGATACGCAGTATTTT
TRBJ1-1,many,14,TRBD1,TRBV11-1,CASSWGQGVGEAFF,TGTGCCAGCAGCTGGGGACAGGGGGTCGGTGAAGCTTTCTTT
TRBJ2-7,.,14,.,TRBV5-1,CASNSYRGSYEQYF,TGCGCCAGCAACTCGTACCGTGGGTCGTACGAGCAGTACTTC
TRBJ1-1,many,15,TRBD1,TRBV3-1,CASSQDPGGNTEAFF,TGTGCCAGCAGCCAAGATCCAGGGGGCAACACTGAAGCTTTCTTT
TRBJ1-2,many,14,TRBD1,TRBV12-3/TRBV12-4,CASRTGRSGYGYTF,TGTGCCAGCAGGACAGGGCGTTCGGGCTATGGCTACACCTTC
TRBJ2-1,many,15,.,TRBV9,CASSLRDSTYNEQFF,TGTGCCAGCAGCCTACGGGACTCCACCTACAATGAGCAGTTCTTC
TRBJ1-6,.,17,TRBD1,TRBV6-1,CASRRTGGDSYNSPLHF,TGTGCCAGCAGACGGACAGGGGGCGACTCCTATAATTCACCCCTCCACTTT
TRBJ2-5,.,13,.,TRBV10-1,CASSDLGEETQYF,TGCGCCAGCAGTGACTTAGGGGAAGAGACCCAGTACTTC
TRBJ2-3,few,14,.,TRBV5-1,CASSLGWSTDTQYF,TGCGCCAGCAGCTTGGGGTGGTCCACAGATACGCAGTATTTT
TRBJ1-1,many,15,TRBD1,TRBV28,CASSLKGALNTEAFF,TGTGCCAGCAGTTTAAAGGGGGCCCTGAACACTGAAGCTTTCTTT
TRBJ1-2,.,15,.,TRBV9,CASSVGQRANYGYTF,TGTGCCAGCAGCGTAGGACAGCGGGCTAACTATGGCTACACCTTC
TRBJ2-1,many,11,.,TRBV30,CAWTPSNEQFF,TGTGCCTGGACTCCGAGCAATGAGCAGTTCTTC
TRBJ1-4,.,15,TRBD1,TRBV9,CASGARDRVNEKLFF,TGTGCCAGCGGCGCCCGGGACAGGGTAAACGAAAAACTGTTTTTT
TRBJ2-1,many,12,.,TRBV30,CAWGLGDNEQFF,TGTGCCTGGGGACTTGGGGACAATGAGCAGTTCTTC
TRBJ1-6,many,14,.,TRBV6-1,CASSDQGPNSPLHF,TGTGCCAGCAGTGATCAGGGTCCGAATTCACCCCTCCACTTT
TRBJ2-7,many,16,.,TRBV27,CASRPKVSGQLWEQYF,TGTGCCAGCAGACCCAAGGTATCGGGACAACTCTGGGAGCAGTACTTC
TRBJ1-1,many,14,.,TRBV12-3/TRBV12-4,CASSLRDGNTEAFF,TGTGCCAGCAGTTTAAGGGACGGGAACACTGAAGCTTTCTTT
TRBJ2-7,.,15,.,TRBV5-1,CASSLEGPTNYEQYF,TGCGCCAGCAGCTTGGAGGGACCGACCAATTACGAGCAGTACTTC
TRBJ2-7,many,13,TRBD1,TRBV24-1,CATSGRQGHEQYF,TGTGCCACCAGTGGACGACAGGGTCACGAGCAGTACTTC
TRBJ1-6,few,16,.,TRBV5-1,CASSPGLSSYNSPLHF,TGCGCCAGCAGCCCGGGACTGAGCTCCTATAATTCACCCCTCCACTTT
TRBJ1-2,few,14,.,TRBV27,CASSSTGIHYGYTF,TGTGCCAGCAGTTCCACAGGGATCCACTATGGCTACACCTTC
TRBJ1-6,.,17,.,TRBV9,CASSGPQWSSYNSPLHF,TGTGCCAGCAGCGGCCCCCAGTGGAGCTCCTATAATTCACCCCTCCACTTT
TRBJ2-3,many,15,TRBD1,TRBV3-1,CASSPMDRDTDTQYF,TGTGCCAGCAGCCCGATGGACAGGGATACAGATACGCAGTATTTT
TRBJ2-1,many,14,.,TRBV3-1,CASSQAISYNEQFF,TGTGCCAGCAGTCAGGCGATCTCCTACAATGAGCAGTTCTTC
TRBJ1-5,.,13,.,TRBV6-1,CASIEQTDQPQHF,TGTGCCAGCATTGAACAGACGGATCAGCCCCAGCATTTT
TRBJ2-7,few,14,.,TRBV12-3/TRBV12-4,CASSLGGQSYEQYF,TGTGCCAGCAGTCTGGGTGGACAGTCCTACGAGCAGTACTTC
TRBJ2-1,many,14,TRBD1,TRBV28,CASRGQGLDNEQFF,TGTGCCAGCCGGGGACAGGGACTCGACAATGAGCAGTTCTTC
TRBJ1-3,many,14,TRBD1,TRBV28,CASSSGTGGNTIYF,TGTGCCAGCAGTTCAGGGACAGGGGGAAACACCATATATTTT
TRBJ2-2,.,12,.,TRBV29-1,CSVEVLRGELFF,TGCAGCGTTGAAGTCTTGAGGGGTGAGCTGTTTTTT
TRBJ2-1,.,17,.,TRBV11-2,CASSSVRTRPSYNEQFF,TGTGCCAGCAGCTCCGTACGTACAAGGCCCTCCTACAATGAGCAGTTCTTC
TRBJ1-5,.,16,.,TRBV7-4,CASSLARAGGLQPQHF,TGTGCCAGCAGCTTAGCGAGGGCAGGTGGTTTACAGCCCCAGCATTTT
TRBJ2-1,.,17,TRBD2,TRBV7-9,CASSLVLFGEGYNEQFF,TGTGCCAGCAGCTTAGTCCTTTTCGGGGAGGGGTACAATGAGCAGTTCTTC
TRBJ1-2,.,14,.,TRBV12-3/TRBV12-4,CASSLATAPYGYTF,TGTGCCAGCAGTTTGGCGACAGCTCCTTATGGCTACACCTTC
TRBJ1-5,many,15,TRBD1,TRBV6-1,CASSEHRGSNQPQHF,TGTGCCAGCAGTGAACACAGGGGGAGCAATCAGCCCCAGCATTTT
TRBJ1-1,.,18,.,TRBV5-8,CASSAFQGFGYGGTEAFF,TGTGCCAGCAGCGCCTTTCAGGGCTTCGGGTATGGGGGGACTGAAGCTTTCTTT